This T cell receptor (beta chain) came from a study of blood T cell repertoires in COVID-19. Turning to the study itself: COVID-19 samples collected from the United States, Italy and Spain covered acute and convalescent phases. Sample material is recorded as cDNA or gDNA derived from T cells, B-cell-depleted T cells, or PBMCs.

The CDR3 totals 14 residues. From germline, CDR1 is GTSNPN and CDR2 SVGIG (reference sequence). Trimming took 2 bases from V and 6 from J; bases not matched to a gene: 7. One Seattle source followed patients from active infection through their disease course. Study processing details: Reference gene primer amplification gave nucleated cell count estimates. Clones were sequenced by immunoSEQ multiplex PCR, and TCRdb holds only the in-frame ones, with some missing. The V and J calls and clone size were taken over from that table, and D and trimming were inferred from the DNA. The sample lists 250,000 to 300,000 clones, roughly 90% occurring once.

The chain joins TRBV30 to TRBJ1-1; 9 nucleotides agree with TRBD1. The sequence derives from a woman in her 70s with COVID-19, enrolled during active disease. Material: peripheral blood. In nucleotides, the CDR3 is TGTGCCTGGAGTAGGGGACAGGGTTTGGCTGAAGCTTTCTTT. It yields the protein CAWSRGQGLAEAFF.